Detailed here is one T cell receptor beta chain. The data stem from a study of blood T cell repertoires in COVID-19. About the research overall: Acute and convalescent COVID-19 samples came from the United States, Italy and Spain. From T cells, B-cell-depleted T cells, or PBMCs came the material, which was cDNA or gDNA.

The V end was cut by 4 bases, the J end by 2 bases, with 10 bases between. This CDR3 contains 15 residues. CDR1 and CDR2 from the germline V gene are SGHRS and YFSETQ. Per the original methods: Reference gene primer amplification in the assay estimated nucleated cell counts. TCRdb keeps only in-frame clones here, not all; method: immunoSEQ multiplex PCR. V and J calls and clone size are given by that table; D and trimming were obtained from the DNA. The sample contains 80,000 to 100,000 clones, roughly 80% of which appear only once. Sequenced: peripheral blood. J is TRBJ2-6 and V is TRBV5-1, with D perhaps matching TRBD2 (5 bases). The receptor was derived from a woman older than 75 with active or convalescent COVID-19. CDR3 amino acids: CASSATAAGANVLTF. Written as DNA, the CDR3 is TGCGCCAGCAGCGCTACAGCGGCTGGGGCCAACGTCCTGACTTTC.